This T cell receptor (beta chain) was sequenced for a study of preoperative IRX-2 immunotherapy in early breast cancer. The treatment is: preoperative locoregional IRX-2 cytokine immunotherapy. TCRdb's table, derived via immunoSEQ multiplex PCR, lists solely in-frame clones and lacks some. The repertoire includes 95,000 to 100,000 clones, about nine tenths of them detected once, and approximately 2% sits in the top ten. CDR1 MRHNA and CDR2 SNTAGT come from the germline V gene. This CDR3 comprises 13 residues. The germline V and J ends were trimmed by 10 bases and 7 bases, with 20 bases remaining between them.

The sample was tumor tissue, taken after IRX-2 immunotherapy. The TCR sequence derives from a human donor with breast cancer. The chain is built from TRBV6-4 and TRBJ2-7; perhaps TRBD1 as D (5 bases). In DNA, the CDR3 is TGTGCCATCAGCCCCACAGGTAACGGGGAGCAGTACTTC. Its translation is CAISPTGNGEQYF.